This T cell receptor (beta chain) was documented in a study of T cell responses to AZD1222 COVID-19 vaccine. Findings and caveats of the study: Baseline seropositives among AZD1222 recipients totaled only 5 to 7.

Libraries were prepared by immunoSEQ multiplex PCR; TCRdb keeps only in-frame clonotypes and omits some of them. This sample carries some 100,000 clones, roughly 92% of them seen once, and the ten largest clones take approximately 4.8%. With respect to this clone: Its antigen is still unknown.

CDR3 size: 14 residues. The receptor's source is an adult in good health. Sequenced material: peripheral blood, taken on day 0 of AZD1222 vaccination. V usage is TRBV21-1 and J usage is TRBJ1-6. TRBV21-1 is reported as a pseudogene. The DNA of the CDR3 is TGTGCCAGCAGCAAAGCGGGTAGTAATTCACCCCTCCACTTT. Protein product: CASSKAGSNSPLHF.